Sequencing of this TCR beta chain was carried out in a study of OX40 agonist ivuxolimab in advanced cancers. Study background: The eligibility criteria allowed prior anti-PD-1, anti-PD-L1 or anti-CTLA-4 therapy, and around 40% had some.

Patients with autoimmune history or systemic immunosuppression were excluded. A remark on this clone: As yet, its antigen is unknown.

The CDR3 consists of 15 residues. CDR1 and CDR2 from the germline V gene are PRHDT and FYEKMQ (reference sequence). The ends were cut back, 2 bases at V and 6 bases at J, with 15 bases in the middle. TCRdb's table, derived via immunoSEQ multiplex PCR, lists solely in-frame clones and lacks some. The sample contains about 77,000 clones, roughly 93% of which appear only once. Study observations and caveats: On average, a greater number of expanded clones characterised CD8+ T cells relative to CD4+.

Material: CD4+ or CD8+ T cells sorted from blood, obtained in a trial of the OX40 agonist ivuxolimab. The chain couples TRBV13 to TRBJ2-3; D is undetermined. This receptor was obtained from an adult with an advanced solid tumor such as melanoma, head and neck, liver or kidney cancer. The CDR3 nucleotides are TGTGCCAGCAGCTTAAGAGGACCCAGCATGGATACGCAGTATTTT. Its translation is CASSLRGPSMDTQYF.